This T cell receptor beta chain was recorded in a study of T cell responses to AZD1222 COVID-19 vaccine. Study details: Some second doses came at about 4 weeks and others at about 12 weeks; these were pooled.

Germline CDR1 is MNHNS and CDR2 is SASEGT. The CDR3 covers 16 residues. V was cut by 1 base and J by 7 bases, with 17 bases left in between. A remark on this clone: Its antigen is not identified.

Some clones are missing from TCRdb's copy, which holds only in-frame ones; the method was immunoSEQ multiplex PCR. The repertoire includes about 130,000 clones, roughly 87% of them detected once, and 1.4% to 1.5% sits in the top ten. Overall study results and limits: The study reported that nearly half of spike-specific TCRs target unmutated variant regions. Sampled repertoires all dated from after the peak T cell response. Spike-specific TCR breadth and depth went up after people got two AZD1222 doses.

The sequencing used peripheral blood, collected on day 0 of AZD1222 vaccination. The chain employs TRBV6-1 and TRBJ1-5, with D tentatively TRBD1 (5 bases). The source of this sequence is an adult in good health. As DNA, the CDR3 is TGTGCCAGCAGTGAAGATGGGAGGCAGGGCGGGCAGCCCCAGCATTTT. This codes for CASSEDGRQGGQPQHF.